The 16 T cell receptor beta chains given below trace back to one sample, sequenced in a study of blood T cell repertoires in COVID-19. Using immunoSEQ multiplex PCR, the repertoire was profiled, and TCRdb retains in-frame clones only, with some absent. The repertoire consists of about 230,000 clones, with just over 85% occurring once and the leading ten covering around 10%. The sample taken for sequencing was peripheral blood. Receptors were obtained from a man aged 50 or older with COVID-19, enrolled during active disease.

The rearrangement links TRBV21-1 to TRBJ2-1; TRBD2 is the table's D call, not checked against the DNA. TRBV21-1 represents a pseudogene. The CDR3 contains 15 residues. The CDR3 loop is CASILCGSSYNEQFF. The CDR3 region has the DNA TGTGCCAGCATCCTGTGTGGTAGCTCCTACAATGAGCAGTTCTTC.

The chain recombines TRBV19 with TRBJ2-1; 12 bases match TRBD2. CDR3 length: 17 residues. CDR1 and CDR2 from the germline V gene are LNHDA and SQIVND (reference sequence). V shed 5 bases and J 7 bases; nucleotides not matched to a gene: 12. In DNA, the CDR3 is TGTGCCAGTAGTCCCTCCCCGACTAGCGGGAGTAGGAATGAGCAGTTCTTC. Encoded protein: CASSPSPTSGSRNEQFF. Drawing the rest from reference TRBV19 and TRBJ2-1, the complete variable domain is DGGITQSPKYLFRKEGQNVTLSCEQNLNHDAMYWYRQDPGQGLRLIYYSQIVNDFQKGDIAEGYSVSREKKESFPLTVTSAQKNPTAFYLCASSPSPTSGSRNEQFFGPGTRLTVL.

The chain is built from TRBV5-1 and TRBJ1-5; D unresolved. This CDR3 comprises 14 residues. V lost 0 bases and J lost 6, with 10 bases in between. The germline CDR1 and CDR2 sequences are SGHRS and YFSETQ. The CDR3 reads CASSLEPVGQPQHF. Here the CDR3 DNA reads TGCGCCAGCAGCTTGGAGCCGGTCGGTCAGCCCCAGCATTTT.

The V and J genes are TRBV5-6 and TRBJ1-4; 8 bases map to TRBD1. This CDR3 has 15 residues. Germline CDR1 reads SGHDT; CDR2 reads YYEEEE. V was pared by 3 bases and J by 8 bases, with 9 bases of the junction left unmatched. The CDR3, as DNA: TGTGCCAGCAGCTACGGACAGGGAGGGTACGAAAAACTGTTTTTT. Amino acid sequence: CASSYGQGGYEKLFF.

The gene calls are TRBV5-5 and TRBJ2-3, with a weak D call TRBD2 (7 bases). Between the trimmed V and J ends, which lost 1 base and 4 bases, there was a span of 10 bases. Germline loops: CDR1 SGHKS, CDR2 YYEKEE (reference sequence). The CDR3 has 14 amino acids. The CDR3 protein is CASSLMGGPDTQYF. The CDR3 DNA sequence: TGTGCCAGCAGCTTGATGGGGGGGCCAGATACGCAGTATTTT.

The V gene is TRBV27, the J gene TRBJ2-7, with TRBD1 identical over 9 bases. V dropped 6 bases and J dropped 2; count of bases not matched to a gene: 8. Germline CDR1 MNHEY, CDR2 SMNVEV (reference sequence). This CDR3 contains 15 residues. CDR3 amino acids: CASSPPGTGPYEQYF. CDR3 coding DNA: TGTGCCAGCAGCCCCCCCGGGACAGGGCCCTACGAGCAGTACTTC.

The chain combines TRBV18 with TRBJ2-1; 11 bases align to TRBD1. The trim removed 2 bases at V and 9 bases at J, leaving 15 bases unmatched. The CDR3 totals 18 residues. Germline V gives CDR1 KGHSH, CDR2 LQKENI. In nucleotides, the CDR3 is TGTGCCAGCTCACCATTTAACGGACAGGGGGCGATTGAGGGTGAGCAGTTCTTC. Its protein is CASSPFNGQGAIEGEQFF.

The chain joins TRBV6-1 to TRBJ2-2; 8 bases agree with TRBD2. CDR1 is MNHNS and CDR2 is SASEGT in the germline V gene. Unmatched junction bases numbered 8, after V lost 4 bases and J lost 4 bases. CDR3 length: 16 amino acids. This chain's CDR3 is CASSALGGATTGELFF. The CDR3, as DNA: TGTGCCAGCAGTGCTCTCGGGGGGGCGACCACCGGGGAGCTGTTTTTT.

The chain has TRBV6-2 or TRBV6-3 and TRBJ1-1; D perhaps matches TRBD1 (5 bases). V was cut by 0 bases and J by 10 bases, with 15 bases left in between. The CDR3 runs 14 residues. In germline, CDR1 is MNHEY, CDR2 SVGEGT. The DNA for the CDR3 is TGTGCCAGCAGTTACTCGGGACTCCGGCGGGGAGCTTTCTTT. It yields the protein CASSYSGLRRGAFF.

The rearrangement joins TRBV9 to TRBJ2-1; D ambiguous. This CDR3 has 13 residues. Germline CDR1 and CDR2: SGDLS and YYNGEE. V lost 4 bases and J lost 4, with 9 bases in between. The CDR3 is CASSPRVYNEQFF. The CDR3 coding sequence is TGTGCCAGCAGCCCTCGGGTATACAATGAGCAGTTCTTC.

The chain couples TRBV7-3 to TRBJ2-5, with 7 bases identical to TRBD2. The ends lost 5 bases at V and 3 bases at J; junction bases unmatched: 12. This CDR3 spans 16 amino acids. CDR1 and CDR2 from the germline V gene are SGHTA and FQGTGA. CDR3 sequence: CASSPLGGWSEETQYF. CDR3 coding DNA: TGTGCCAGCAGCCCTCTGGGGGGGTGGTCGGAAGAGACCCAGTACTTC.

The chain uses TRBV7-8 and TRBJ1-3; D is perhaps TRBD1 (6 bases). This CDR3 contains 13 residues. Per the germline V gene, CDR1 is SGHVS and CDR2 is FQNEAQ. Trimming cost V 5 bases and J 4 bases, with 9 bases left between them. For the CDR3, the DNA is TGTGCCAGCAGCCCGGGACAAGGAAACACCATATATTTT. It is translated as CASSPGQGNTIYF.

In DNA form, the CDR3 reads TGCGCCAGCAGTGCGGGGGGCACTAATGAAAAACTGTTTTTT. The encoded protein is CASSAGGTNEKLFF. V is TRBV10-2 and J is TRBJ1-4; tentative D call: TRBD1 (6 bases). The CDR3 runs 14 residues. Deletions cut 4 bases from V and 2 bases from J, with 8 bases between. From germline, CDR1 is WSHSY and CDR2 SAAADI.

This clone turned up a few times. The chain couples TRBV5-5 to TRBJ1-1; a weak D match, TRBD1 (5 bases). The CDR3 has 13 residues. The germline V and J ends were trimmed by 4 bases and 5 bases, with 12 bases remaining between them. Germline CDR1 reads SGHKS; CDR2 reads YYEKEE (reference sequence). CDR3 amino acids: CASSPGLRTEAFF. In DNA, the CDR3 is TGTGCCAGCAGCCCGGGACTAAGAACTGAAGCTTTCTTT.

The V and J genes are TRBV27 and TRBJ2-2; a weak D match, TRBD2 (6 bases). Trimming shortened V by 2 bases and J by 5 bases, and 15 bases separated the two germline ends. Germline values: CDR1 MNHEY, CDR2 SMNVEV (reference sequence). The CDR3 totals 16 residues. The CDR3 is CASSLRGTDPTGELFF. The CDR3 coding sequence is TGTGCCAGCAGTTTACGTGGGACTGATCCTACCGGGGAGCTGTTTTTT.

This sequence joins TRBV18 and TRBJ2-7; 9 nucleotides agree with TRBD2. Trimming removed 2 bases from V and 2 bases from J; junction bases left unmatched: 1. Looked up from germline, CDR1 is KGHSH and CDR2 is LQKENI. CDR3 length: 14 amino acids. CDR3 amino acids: CASSPSGRPYEQYF. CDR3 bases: TGTGCCAGCTCACCAAGCGGGAGGCCCTACGAGCAGTACTTC.